Shown below are 27 T cell receptor beta chains from a single sample sequenced in a study of blood T cell repertoires in COVID-19. TCRdb's copy holds only in-frame clones and misses some; the assay was immunoSEQ multiplex PCR. The sample lists about 54,000 clones; over 90% were seen once. The sample was peripheral blood. These receptor sequences come from a middle-aged man with acute or convalescent COVID-19.

The chain is built from TRBV4-1 and TRBJ2-1, with D tentatively TRBD2 (6 bases). Deletions cut 4 bases from V and 2 bases from J, with 18 bases between. The CDR3 contains 17 residues. From germline, CDR1 is MGHRA and CDR2 YSYEKL. CDR3 protein: CASSPLGGQFTYNEQFF. The CDR3 region has the DNA TGCGCCAGCAGCCCCCTAGGAGGGCAGTTCACCTACAATGAGCAGTTCTTC.

The gene calls are TRBV3-1 (or the pseudogene TRBV3-2) and TRBJ1-2, with 9 bases fitting TRBD1. With V trimmed by 0 bases and J by 6 bases, 2 bases remained unmatched. Germline CDR1 reads LGHDT; CDR2 reads YNNKEL (reference sequence). The CDR3 length is 14 residues. The CDR3 bases are TGTGCCAGCAGCCAAGAGACAGGGGGAAATGGCTACACCTTC. Translated: CASSQETGGNGYTF.

V gene TRBV18 combines with J gene TRBJ1-5; no reliable D call. V lost 6 bases, J lost 6 bases, and 15 bases lay in between. The CDR3 is 14 residues long. From germline, CDR1 is KGHSH and CDR2 LQKENI. This CDR3 is CASSVMDRGQPQHF. The CDR3 DNA reads as TGTGCCAGCTCCGTTATGGACCGGGGTCAGCCCCAGCATTTT. Full variable domain (missing parts from reference TRBV18 and TRBJ1-5): NAGVMQNPRHLVRRRGQEARLRCSPMKGHSHVYWYRQLPEEGLKFMVYLQKENIIDESGMPKERFSAEFPKEGPSILRIQQVVRGDSAAYFCASSVMDRGQPQHFGDGTRLSIL.

The chain joins TRBV18 to TRBJ2-1, with 13 bases matching TRBD2. The CDR3 length is 16 residues. Looked up from germline, CDR1 is KGHSH and CDR2 is LQKENI. After removal of 3 bases from V and 10 bases from J, the junction contained 9 bases not matched to a gene. The CDR3 region has the DNA TGTGCCAGCTCACCCAGGACTAGCGGGAGTTTGGGGGAGCAGTTCTTC. Protein product: CASSPRTSGSLGEQFF.

This CDR3 is CASSRLAGAGNEQFF. CDR3 bases: TGTGCCAGCAGCCGATTAGCGGGAGCGGGCAATGAGCAGTTCTTC. The chain uses TRBV11-2 and TRBJ2-1; 9 bases line up with TRBD2. After removal of 5 bases from V and 6 bases from J, the junction contained 8 bases not matched to a gene. Germline CDR1 SGHAT, CDR2 FQNNGV. The CDR3 length is 15 residues.

This rearrangement joins TRBV2 to TRBJ1-3, with D perhaps matching TRBD1 (6 bases). The CDR3 is made up of 13 amino acids. Trimming took off 6 bases at V and 4 bases at J, with 10 bases between the two ends. Per germline, CDR1 SNHLY and CDR2 FYNNEI. CDR3 nucleotide sequence: TGTGCCAGCAGCCCAACAGGGGGAAACACCATATATTTT. Translation: CASSPTGGNTIYF.

The J gene is TRBJ2-7, the V gene TRBV6-2 or TRBV6-3; no clear D. The V end lost 5 bases, the J end lost 9 bases, and 23 bases lay between the germline ends. The CDR3 runs 15 residues. The germline gives CDR1 MNHEY, CDR2 SVGEGT. The CDR3 bases are TGTGCCAGCAGTCCCCTTCACATTCCGCCCGGAGCGCAGTACTTC. It translates to CASSPLHIPPGAQYF.

This clone was seen a single time. For the CDR3, the DNA is TGTGCCAGCAGAGCCGGGACAGGGACCTACGAGCAGTACTTC. Translation gives CASRAGTGTYEQYF. V is TRBV6-5 and J is TRBJ2-7; 9 bases map to TRBD1. Germline V gene data show CDR1 as MNHEY and CDR2 as SVGAGI. V shed 6 bases, J shed 2 bases, and the junction held 5 bases outside the gene matches. The CDR3 is 14 residues long.

This chain connects TRBV6-5 to TRBJ2-7; maybe TRBD1 (5 bases). Trimming pared 8 bases from V and 5 bases from J, leaving 19 bases between. CDR1 is MNHEY, CDR2 SVGAGI, per germline. This CDR3 has 14 amino acids. This CDR3 is CASRGSGKMNEQYF. CDR3 coding DNA: TGTGCCAGCCGAGGTTCAGGGAAGATGAACGAGCAGTACTTC.

The chain recombines TRBV2 with TRBJ1-2; 11 bases map to TRBD1. CDR1 and CDR2 from the germline V gene are SNHLY and FYNNEI. The CDR3 is 14 amino acids. The V and J ends lost 4 bases and 6 bases, in that order; junction bases with no gene match: 4. CDR3 amino acids: CASSGDRGKHGYTF. In DNA, the CDR3 is TGTGCCAGCAGTGGGGACAGGGGGAAACATGGCTACACCTTC.

CDR3 nucleotides: TGTGCCAGCACCGGAGGAGAGGTCTACGAGCAGTACTTC. Its protein product is CASTGGEVYEQYF. This chain links TRBV6-6 with TRBJ2-7, with D perhaps matching TRBD2 (5 bases). Germline assignment: CDR1 MNHNY and CDR2 SVGAGI (reference sequence). The CDR3 covers 13 residues. V was cut by 7 bases and J by 3 bases, with 13 bases left in between.

This clone has only a few counts. The chain links TRBV7-9 to TRBJ1-3; 7 bases align to TRBD1. Germline assignment: CDR1 SEHNR and CDR2 FQNEAQ (reference sequence). V lost 3 bases, J lost 8 bases, and 10 bases stayed unmatched. This CDR3 contains 15 residues. The CDR3 nucleotides read TGTGCCAGCAGCTTTGGACAGGTCTCTAGGGACACCATATATTTT. Protein: CASSFGQVSRDTIYF.

This chain links TRBV20-1 with TRBJ2-7; no reliable D call. Trimming removed 3 bases at V and 9 bases at J, with 9 bases between. There are 10 residues in the CDR3. Per germline, CDR1 DFQATT and CDR2 SNEGSKA (reference sequence). CDR3 nucleotide sequence: TGCAGTGCTAGCTCGCACTTGCAGTACTTC. It is translated as CSASSHLQYF.

The chain joins TRBV10-1 to TRBJ1-6; a possible D gene is TRBD1 (5 bases). This CDR3 is 14 amino acids long. Germline V CDR1 and CDR2: WNHNN, SYGVQD (reference sequence). V was cut by 4 bases and J by 10 bases, with 14 bases left in between. This CDR3 reads CASSVAREGSPLHF. The CDR3 DNA is TGCGCCAGCAGTGTGGCCAGGGAAGGCTCACCCCTCCACTTT.

This sequence joins TRBV27 and TRBJ1-4; 12 nucleotides line up with TRBD1. The germline CDR1 and CDR2 sequences are MNHEY and SMNVEV (reference sequence). The V and J ends lost 2 bases and 9 bases, in that order; junction bases with no gene match: 4. The CDR3 contains 15 residues. CDR3 amino acids: CASSLLGQGAQKLFF. For the CDR3, the DNA is TGTGCCAGCAGTTTACTGGGACAGGGGGCACAAAAACTGTTTTTT.

The chain links TRBV19 to TRBJ2-5, with TRBD1 as a possible D gene (5 bases). V lost 4 bases and J 2 bases, leaving 14 bases between the germline ends. CDR3 length equals 15 residues. CDR1 LNHDA and CDR2 SQIVND come from the germline V gene (reference sequence). The CDR3 region has the DNA TGTGCCAGTAGTAGGGGCGGCTTCGGTCAAGAGACCCAGTACTTC. This sequence encodes CASSRGGFGQETQYF.

This chain joins TRBV7-6 and TRBJ1-1; no clear D. Trimming removed 5 bases at V and 0 bases at J, with 4 bases between. In germline, CDR1 is SGHVS, CDR2 FNYEAQ. This CDR3 spans 12 amino acids. As DNA, the CDR3 is TGTGCCAGCAGCCCATTGAACACTGAAGCTTTCTTT. This gives the protein CASSPLNTEAFF.

The chain employs TRBV5-1 and TRBJ2-3; no definite D call. Trimming pared 4 bases from V and 4 bases from J, leaving 13 bases between. CDR3 length: 14 amino acids. CDR1 is SGHRS, CDR2 YFSETQ, per germline. This CDR3 is CASSRGQPADTQYF. CDR3 bases: TGCGCCAGCAGCCGAGGTCAGCCCGCAGATACGCAGTATTTT.

V is TRBV30 and J is TRBJ1-2; possible D gene TRBD1, 5 bases. Germline values: CDR1 GTSNPN, CDR2 SVGIG (reference sequence). With 3 bases removed from V and 8 bases from J, the gap between germline ends came to 13 bases. The CDR3 is 12 amino acids. Here the CDR3 DNA reads TGTGCCTGGAGCGCGGACAAGTCGGGCTACACCTTC. It codes for CAWSADKSGYTF. The variable domain in full, completed from reference TRBV30 and TRBJ1-2, reads SQTIHQWPATLVQPVGSPLSLECTVEGTSNPNLYWYRQAAGRGLQLLFYSVGIGQISSEVPQNLSASRPQDRQFILSSKKLLLSDSGFYLCAWSADKSGYTFGSGTRLTVV.

This clone was picked up a small number of times. As DNA, the CDR3 is TGCGCCAGCAATGGCGGGTTCTCCTACAATGAGCAGTTCTTC. It yields the protein CASNGGFSYNEQFF. The rearrangement links TRBV5-1 to TRBJ2-1, with D tentatively TRBD2 (5 bases). The CDR3 length is 14 residues. Germline V gene lookup returns CDR1 SGHRS and CDR2 YFSETQ. The V gene lost 6 bases and the J gene lost 0 bases, with 10 bases spanning the gap. Variable domain in full (rest from reference TRBV5-1 and TRBJ2-1): KAGVTQTPRYLIKTRGQQVTLSCSPISGHRSVSWYQQTPGQGLQFLFEYFSETQRNKGNFPGRFSGRQFSNSRSEMNVSTLELGDSALYLCASNGGFSYNEQFFGPGTRLTVL.

The chain joins TRBV27 to TRBJ1-5, with 8 nucleotides matching TRBD1. V shed 5 bases, J shed 3 bases, and the junction held 6 bases outside the gene matches. Germline V CDR1 and CDR2: MNHEY, SMNVEV (reference sequence). The CDR3 length is 15 residues. CDR3 residues: CASSQGAQDNQPQHF. The CDR3 bases are TGTGCCAGCAGTCAGGGGGCGCAGGACAATCAGCCCCAGCATTTT.

This chain connects TRBV7-9 to TRBJ1-1; maybe TRBD1 (6 bases). Germline CDR1 is SEHNR and CDR2 is FQNEAQ (reference sequence). Trimming shortened V by 1 base and J by 5 bases, and 11 bases separated the two germline ends. CDR3 length: 14 amino acids. The CDR3 nucleotides are TGTGCCAGCAGCTTAGATACAGGGAGAACTGAAGCTTTCTTT. Translation: CASSLDTGRTEAFF. The full variable domain, rest sourced from reference TRBV7-9 and TRBJ1-1, is DTGVSQNPRHKITKRGQNVTFRCDPISEHNRLYWYRQTLGQGPEFLTYFQNEAQLEKSRLLSDRFSAERPKGSFSTLEIQRTEQGDSAMYLCASSLDTGRTEAFFGQGTRLTVV.

The chain has TRBV11-3 and TRBJ2-5; 12 bases are a match to TRBD2. Germline assignment: CDR1 SGHNT and CDR2 YENEEA. This CDR3 has 16 residues. Trimming cost V 8 bases and J 1 base; bases outside gene matches: 8. The CDR3 loop reads CASSTGLAGSQETQYF. The CDR3, as DNA: TGTGCCAGCTCTACCGGACTAGCGGGATCCCAAGAGACCCAGTACTTC. The whole variable domain, remainder taken from reference TRBV11-3 and TRBJ2-5, is EAGVVQSPRYKIIEKKQPVAFWCNPISGHNTLYWYLQNLGQGPELLIRYENEEAVDDSQLPKDRFSAERLKGVDSTLKIQPAELGDSAVYLCASSTGLAGSQETQYFGPGTRLLVL.

The chain combines TRBV2 with TRBJ1-1, with TRBD1 matching 7 bases. Unmatched junction bases numbered 5, after V lost 9 bases and J lost 1 base. In germline, CDR1 is SNHLY, CDR2 FYNNEI. This CDR3 contains 13 residues. The CDR3 DNA reads TGTGCCAGTCGGGACAGTTCGAACACTGAAGCTTTCTTT. It is translated as CASRDSSNTEAFF.

The chain links TRBV11-3 to TRBJ2-5; perhaps TRBD2 as D (5 bases). Germline-derived CDR1 and CDR2 are SGHNT and YENEEA. CDR3 length: 15 amino acids. The V gene lost 1 base and the J gene lost 1 base, with 10 bases spanning the gap. Written as DNA, the CDR3 is TGTGCCAGCAGCTTAGGGGAGAGCGGCCAAGAGACCCAGTACTTC. Translation: CASSLGESGQETQYF.

The chain combines TRBV9 with TRBJ1-2; 8 bases agree with TRBD1. The V gene end was trimmed by 3 bases and the J gene end by 8 bases; junction bases not matched to a gene: 12. The germline gives CDR1 SGDLS, CDR2 YYNGEE. This CDR3 spans 15 amino acids. The CDR3 coding sequence is TGTGCCAGCAGCGCCAGGGACAGGCCCTTAAGGGGCTACACCTTC. This codes for CASSARDRPLRGYTF.

This sequence joins TRBV27 and TRBJ2-1; the D gene is possibly TRBD2 (5 bases). Germline V gives CDR1 MNHEY, CDR2 SMNVEV (reference sequence). With 6 bases removed from V and 0 bases from J, the gap between germline ends came to 12 bases. The CDR3 consists of 15 residues. The CDR3 nucleotides are TGTGCCAGCAGGGTGGGCGCGGGCTCCTACAATGAGCAGTTCTTC. It is translated as CASRVGAGSYNEQFF.